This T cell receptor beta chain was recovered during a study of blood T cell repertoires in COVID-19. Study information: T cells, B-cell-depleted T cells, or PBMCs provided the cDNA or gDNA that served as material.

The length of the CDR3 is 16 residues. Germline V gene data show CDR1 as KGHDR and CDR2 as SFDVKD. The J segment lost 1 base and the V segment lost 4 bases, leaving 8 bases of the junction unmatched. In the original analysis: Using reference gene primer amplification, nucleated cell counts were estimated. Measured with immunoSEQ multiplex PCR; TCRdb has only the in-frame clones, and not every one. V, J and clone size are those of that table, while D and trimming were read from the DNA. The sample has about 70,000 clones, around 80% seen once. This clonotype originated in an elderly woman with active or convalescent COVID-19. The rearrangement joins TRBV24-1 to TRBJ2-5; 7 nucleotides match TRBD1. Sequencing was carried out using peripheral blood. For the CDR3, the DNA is TGTGCCACCAGTGACCCGGGACAGAACCTCCAAGAGACCCAGTACTTC. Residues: CATSDPGQNLQETQYF.